This T cell receptor (beta chain) was documented in a study of cytomegalovirus exposure and HLA in healthy donors. Generated by immunoSEQ multiplex PCR, the TCRdb table keeps only in-frame clones and is missing some. Of roughly 250,000 clones listed, around 87% are singletons. The table lists this clone with a count of one. Its antigen is still unknown. The germline V gene encodes CDR1 MNHNY and CDR2 SVGAGI (reference sequence). The germline V and J ends were trimmed by 3 bases and 3 bases, with 12 bases remaining between them. CDR3 length equals 15 residues. General study points: TCR beta chains numbering under 200 were designated cytomegalovirus-associated. Many donors carried some public TCRs, although rarity characterized most TCR sequences.

The sequencing input was PBMCs. V is TRBV6-6 and J is TRBJ1-5, with a weak D call TRBD1 (6 bases). The source is a woman younger than 35 in good health and CMV-seronegative. The CDR3 coding sequence is TGTGCCAGCAGTTATCCACAGGGATCCAATCAGCCCCAGCATTTT. Its protein is CASSYPQGSNQPQHF.